This entry lists 4 T cell receptor beta chains sequenced from one sample in a study of T cells in women clearing cervical HPV infection. Here immunoSEQ multiplex PCR was the method, and the copy in TCRdb shows in-frame clones only, minus some. This listing includes some 21,000 clones. The sequencing input was blood buffy coat. These TCRs come from a woman between 18 and 75 years old with a cervical HPV16 infection that either progressed to CIN3+ or cleared (not recorded which).

On this clone itself: The read ends 3 residues before the CDR3 terminus; that terminus is restored from the germline J gene. The chain joins TRBV7-9 to TRBJ2-4; unclear D gene. Germline V CDR1 and CDR2: SEHNR, FQNEAQ (reference sequence). The CDR3 runs to 13 residues. CDR3 sequence reads: CASSLVSRYGQYF. Incomplete CDR3 DNA: TGTGCCAGCAGCTTAGTATCACGGTATGGT.

A word on this clone: A read error may account for a junction end that differs from germline. The sequenced fragment ends 3 residues before the CDR3 boundary, so the rest is inferred from the germline J gene. This specimen includes other DNA sequences encoding the same CDR3. V is TRBV7-8 and J is TRBJ1-3; 8 bases align to TRBD1. Germline lookup yields CDR1 SGHVS and CDR2 FQNEAQ. The CDR3 totals 13 residues. CDR3: CASSGGQGNTIYF. Incomplete CDR3 DNA: TGTGCCAGCAGCGGTGGACAGGGAAACACT.

Of note for this clone: The CDR3 end is not reached by the read, which stops 3 residues before it; the germline J gene fills it in. This chain connects TRBV20-1 to TRBJ2-3; D call uncertain. The CDR3 is 10 residues long. V lost 4 bases and J lost 6, with 5 bases in between. Germline values: CDR1 DFQATT, CDR2 SNEGSKA (reference sequence). CDR3 residues: CSANYDTQYF. The covered CDR3 bases are TGCAGTGCTAACTACGATACG.

About this clone: The sequenced fragment ends 3 residues before the CDR3 boundary, so the rest is inferred from the germline J gene. The chain has TRBV20-1 and TRBJ1-6; TRBD1 might be the D (5 bases). V gave up 6 bases and J gave up 12 bases, with 18 bases separating them. The CDR3 runs to 13 residues. The germline CDR1 and CDR2 sequences are DFQATT and SNEGSKA (reference sequence). This chain's CDR3 is CSASGTPRGPLHF. The DNA read from the CDR3 is TGCAGTGCATCCGGGACTCCTCGGGGACCC.